This T cell receptor (beta chain) was sequenced for a study of prognosis after radiotherapy for stage I lung cancer (dated by TCRdb to the early 2020s). With respect to the entire study: Between early 2018 and early 2019, nineteen patients with stage I NSCLC were enrolled in Nanjing, China. Some 15 of the patients were found to have newly diagnosed primary stage I lung tumors, and 4 or 5 were living with oligometastatic NSCLC after surgical resection of the primary tumor. All patients were regarded as medically inoperable, because of comorbidities in about twelve patients and refusal of surgery in about seven patients. Ages in the cohort of 13 men and about six women ranged from roughly 50 to 95 years, with a median of 74. On tumor histology, roughly 12 patients had adenocarcinoma and roughly 7 had squamous cell carcinoma. Image-guided IMRT or VMAT was used to deliver SBRT in 3 to 5 fractions at a biologically effective dose of at least 100 Gy. In every patient, SBRT was given without any concurrent therapy. After SBRT, distant metastases developed in about 20% of the 19 patients at a median of approximately seven months, while the remaining 15 patients had no significant progression. Peripheral blood TCR beta repertoires were profiled in stage I NSCLC patients before and after stereotactic body radiotherapy, and the repertoires were related to distant failure. A total of roughly 38 blood samples from roughly 20 patients were sequenced, with one sample obtained before and one obtained after SBRT for each patient.

Overall study results and their limits: All reported P values were unadjusted for multiple comparisons. The study was limited by the small cohort and short follow-up, and independent validation of the study findings is required. Tumor specificity of expanded TCR clones was not determined. Post-SBRT Shannon entropy and its change from baseline were lower in patients who developed distant metastases; baseline Shannon entropy was not associated with metastases. TRBV and TRBJ usage frequencies reportedly varied with metastasis status, involving two V genes at baseline and several V and two J genes after SBRT. After SBRT, the count of unique TCR clones dropped from a median of about 10,000 beforehand to roughly 7,100 afterward (Wilcoxon paired P=0.011).

This clonotype was found many times. Its recognized antigen is unknown. No clone much larger than this one lies a single base away; base qualities are absent. The V end gives up 10 bases and the J end 3 bases, leaving 8 bases in the junction not matched to a gene. The CDR3 contains 13 residues, cysteine and phenylalanine counted. CDR3 DNA only is kept here, 39 bases in frame from base 1. Based on the germline V gene, the CDR1 and CDR2 sequences are MNHNS and SASEGT. All patients had node-negative disease on CT and PET/CT, and none had a history of other malignancies or prior chemotherapy or radiotherapy. At each of two time points, six milliliters of peripheral venous blood were collected into EDTA tubes. PBMCs were isolated by Ficoll-Paque Plus density-gradient centrifugation. Samples were stored at -80°C immediately after collection until analysis. Two rounds of multiplex PCR were used to amplify the TCR beta CDR3 region from genomic DNA. In the first round of PCR, primers specific to each TRBV and TRBJ gene were used, and the primer sequences are filed in Chinese patent CN105087789A. The second PCR round used universal primers. The Roche High Pure PCR Template Preparation Kit was used to extract genomic DNA from the frozen PBMCs. An Illumina HiSeq 3000 was used to sequence the libraries paired-end with 151 bp reads. The paper's data handling went like this. Raw reads lacking the multiplex PCR primer sequences were removed with CutAdapt. Using PEAR, the high-quality paired reads were merged into contigs. MiXCR assigned TRB V, D and J gene segments to each contig by aligning to reference sequences. To remove sequencing errors, CDR3 sequences were clustered according to base quality and sequence similarity. Diversity was calculated as Shannon entropy divided by the natural log of the number of productive TCR sequences. Clonality was defined as one minus Shannon entropy divided by the natural log of the number of unique clonotypes. The Youden index of ROC curves was used to select progression-free survival cut-offs for repertoire metrics, and analyses were performed in R 3.5.3. TCRdb passed the public sequencing reads through fastp at Q25 and MiXCR, retaining productive beta sequences. Entries that share a CDR3 protein sequence are merged under the most common genes and DNA. The V and J calls here are based on TCRdb, not the publication. Counted in this sample were about 28,000 distinct CDR3 sequences; about a third of them appeared once. Clones ranked in the top ten supply 12% of the sample.

The rearrangement combines TRBV6-1 with TRBJ2-7; TRBD2 aligns with 8 central bases. Here the sequenced sample was PBMCs, taken before or after stereotactic body radiation therapy (not recorded which). The origin of this receptor is a donor over 45 with non-small cell lung cancer. CDR3 loop: CATQLADGYEQYF. In nucleotides, the sequence is TGTGCCACCCAACTAGCGGACGGCTACGAGCAGTACTTC.